Listed below are T cell receptor beta chains from one sample, sequenced in a study of a mutant IDH1 vaccine in newly diagnosed glioma. The antigens for these receptors are not known. Produced via immunoSEQ multiplex PCR; TCRdb's table is partial and in-frame only. In the table there are roughly 120,000 clones, around 80% of which are singletons. Here the sequenced sample was PBMCs, taken from a glioma patient whose treatment included an IDH1 peptide vaccine. The source is a man aged 35 to 55 with glioma. CDR3s leave out the opening cysteine and the closing phenylalanine or tryptophan. A D gene is named only where the DNA matches it firmly.

j_call: TRBJ2-7; v_call: TRBV7-2; d_call: .; cdr3_aa: ASSLGGGGSSYEQY
j_call: TRBJ2-5; v_call: TRBV7-2; d_call: TRBD2; cdr3_aa: ASSLSGGQETQY
j_call: TRBJ1-1; v_call: TRBV10-3; d_call: .; cdr3_aa: TISEGGGFTEAF
j_call: TRBJ2-1; v_call: TRBV6-5; d_call: TRBD2; cdr3_aa: ASISSGRGYNEQF
j_call: TRBJ2-7; v_call: TRBV7-2; d_call: TRBD1; cdr3_aa: ASSLPDRGYYEQY
j_call: TRBJ1-1; v_call: TRBV28; d_call: .; cdr3_aa: ASTPWGAGNTEAF
j_call: TRBJ2-7; v_call: TRBV5-6; d_call: .; cdr3_aa: ASSRGQNYEQY
j_call: TRBJ2-5; v_call: TRBV19; d_call: .; cdr3_aa: ASSITKETQY
j_call: TRBJ1-1; v_call: TRBV29-1; d_call: TRBD1; cdr3_aa: SVDHPDRVGTEAF
j_call: TRBJ1-1; v_call: TRBV10-3; d_call: .; cdr3_aa: AISEGGGNTEAF
j_call: TRBJ1-3; v_call: TRBV9; d_call: .; cdr3_aa: ASSNRGSGNTIY
j_call: TRBJ2-1; v_call: TRBV29-1; d_call: TRBD2; cdr3_aa: SVEGGAGTRVYNEQF
j_call: TRBJ2-7; v_call: TRBV19; d_call: .; cdr3_aa: ASSIVPSKHAPGEQY
j_call: TRBJ1-5; v_call: TRBV2; d_call: TRBD1; cdr3_aa: ASRDRGLEQPQH
j_call: TRBJ2-6; v_call: TRBV27; d_call: .; cdr3_aa: ASSSEEPGANVLT
j_call: TRBJ1-2; v_call: TRBV18; d_call: .; cdr3_aa: ASSPGLYGYT
j_call: TRBJ2-7; v_call: TRBV7-2; d_call: .; cdr3_aa: ASSLQQGSAYEQY
j_call: TRBJ2-3; v_call: TRBV7-9; d_call: .; cdr3_aa: ASSSIRDTDTDTQY
j_call: TRBJ2-2; v_call: TRBV5-5; d_call: TRBD1; cdr3_aa: ASSLEGQTSNTGELF
j_call: TRBJ1-1; v_call: TRBV18; d_call: .; cdr3_aa: ASSPLSGENTEAF
j_call: TRBJ2-4; v_call: TRBV19; d_call: TRBD2; cdr3_aa: ASSIDGLGFKNIQY
j_call: TRBJ1-5; v_call: TRBV4-3; d_call: TRBD1; cdr3_aa: ASSQDTGAAQPQH
j_call: TRBJ2-2; v_call: TRBV9; d_call: .; cdr3_aa: ASSVALGGTGELF
j_call: TRBJ1-4; v_call: TRBV7-9; d_call: .; cdr3_aa: ASSLASTGEKLF
j_call: TRBJ2-3; v_call: TRBV5-4; d_call: TRBD1; cdr3_aa: AIGTGLDTQY
j_call: TRBJ2-7; v_call: TRBV6-6; d_call: .; cdr3_aa: ASRGAASYEQY
j_call: TRBJ1-1; v_call: TRBV30; d_call: .; cdr3_aa: AWSVKQALGANTEAF
j_call: TRBJ1-2; v_call: TRBV19; d_call: .; cdr3_aa: ASSDREGYGYT